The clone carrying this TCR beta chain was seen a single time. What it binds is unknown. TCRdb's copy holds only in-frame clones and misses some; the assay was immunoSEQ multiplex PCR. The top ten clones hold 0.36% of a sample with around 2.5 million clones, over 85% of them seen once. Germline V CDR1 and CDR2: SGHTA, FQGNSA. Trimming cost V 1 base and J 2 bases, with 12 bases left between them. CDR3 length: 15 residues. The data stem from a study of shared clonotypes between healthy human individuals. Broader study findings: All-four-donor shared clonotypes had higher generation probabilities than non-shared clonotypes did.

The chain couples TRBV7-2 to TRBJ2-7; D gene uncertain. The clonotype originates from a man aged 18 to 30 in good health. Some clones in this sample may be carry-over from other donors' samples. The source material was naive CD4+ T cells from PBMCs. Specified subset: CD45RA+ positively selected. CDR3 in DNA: TGTGCCAGCAGCTTAGAGGTAAAAGGGACCTACGAGCAGTACTTC. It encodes CASSLEVKGTYEQYF.